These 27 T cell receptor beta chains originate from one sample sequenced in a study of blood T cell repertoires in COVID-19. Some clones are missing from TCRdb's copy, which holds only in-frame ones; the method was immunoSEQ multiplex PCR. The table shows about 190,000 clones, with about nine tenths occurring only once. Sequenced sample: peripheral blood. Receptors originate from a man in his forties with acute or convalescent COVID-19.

CDR3 bases: TGCGCCAGCAGCCCATATACAGGGTCAATTGAAGCTTTCTTT. It translates to CASSPYTGSIEAFF. The V gene is TRBV5-1, the J gene TRBJ1-1; the D gene is possibly TRBD1 (6 bases). V was clipped by 4 bases and J by 7 bases, with 17 bases between them. The CDR3 is made up of 14 amino acids. CDR1 is SGHRS, CDR2 YFSETQ, per germline.

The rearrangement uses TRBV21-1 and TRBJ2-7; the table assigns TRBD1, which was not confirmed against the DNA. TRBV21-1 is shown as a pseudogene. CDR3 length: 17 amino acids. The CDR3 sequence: CASSKEPDRGKSYEQYF. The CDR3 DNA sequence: TGTGCCAGCAGCAAAGAACCGGACAGGGGAAAGTCCTACGAGCAGTACTTC.

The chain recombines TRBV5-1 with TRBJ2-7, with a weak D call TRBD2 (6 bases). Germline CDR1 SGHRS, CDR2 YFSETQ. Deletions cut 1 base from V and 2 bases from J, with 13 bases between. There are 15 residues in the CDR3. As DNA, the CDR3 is TGCGCCAGCAGCTTGCGGGGGAGTCCTACCTACGAGCAGTACTTC. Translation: CASSLRGSPTYEQYF.

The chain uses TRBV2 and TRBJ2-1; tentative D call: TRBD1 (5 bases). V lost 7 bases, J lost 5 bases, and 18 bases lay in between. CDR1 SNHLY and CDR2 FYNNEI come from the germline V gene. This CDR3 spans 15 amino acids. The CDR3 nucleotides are TGTGCCAGCACGGACACCGGAGCAAAGGACAATGAGCAGTTCTTC. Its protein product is CASTDTGAKDNEQFF.

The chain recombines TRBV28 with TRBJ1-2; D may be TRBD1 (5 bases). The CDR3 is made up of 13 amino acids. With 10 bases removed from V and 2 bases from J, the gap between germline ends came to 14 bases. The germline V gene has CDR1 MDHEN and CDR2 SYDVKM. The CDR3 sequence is CAILTGANYGYTF. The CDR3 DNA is TGTGCCATCCTGACTGGGGCCAACTATGGCTACACCTTC.

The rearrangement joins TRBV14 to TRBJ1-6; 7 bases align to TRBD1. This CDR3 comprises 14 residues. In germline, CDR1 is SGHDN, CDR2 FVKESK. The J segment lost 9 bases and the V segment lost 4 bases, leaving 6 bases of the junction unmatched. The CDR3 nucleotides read TGTGCCAGCAGCCCGGACAGGCCCATTTCACCCCTCCACTTT. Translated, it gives CASSPDRPISPLHF.

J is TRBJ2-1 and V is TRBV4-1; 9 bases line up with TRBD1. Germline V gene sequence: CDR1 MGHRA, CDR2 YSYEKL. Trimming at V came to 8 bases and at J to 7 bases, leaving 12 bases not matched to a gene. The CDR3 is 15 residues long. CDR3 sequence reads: CASSGWDRDLNEQFF. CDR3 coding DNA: TGCGCCAGCTCCGGCTGGGACAGGGATTTGAATGAGCAGTTCTTC.

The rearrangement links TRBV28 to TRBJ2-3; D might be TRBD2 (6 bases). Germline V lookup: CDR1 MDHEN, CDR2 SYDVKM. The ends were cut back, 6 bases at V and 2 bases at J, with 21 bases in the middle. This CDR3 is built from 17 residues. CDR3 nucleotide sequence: TGTGCCAGCAGATTTATGAGGGGAGGAGAAGACACAGATACGCAGTATTTT. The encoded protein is CASRFMRGGEDTDTQYF.

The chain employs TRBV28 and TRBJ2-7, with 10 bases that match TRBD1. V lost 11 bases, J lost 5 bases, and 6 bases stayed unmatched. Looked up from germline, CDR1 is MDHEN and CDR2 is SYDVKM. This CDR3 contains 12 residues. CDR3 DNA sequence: TGTGCCGCCACCGGGACAGGGGACGAGCAGTACTTC. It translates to CAATGTGDEQYF.

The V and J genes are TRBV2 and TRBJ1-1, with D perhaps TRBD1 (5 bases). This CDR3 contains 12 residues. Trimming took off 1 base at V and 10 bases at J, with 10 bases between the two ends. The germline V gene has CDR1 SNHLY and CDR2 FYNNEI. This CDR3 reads CASSEGGRPAFF. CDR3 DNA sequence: TGTGCCAGCAGTGAAGGGGGGAGGCCAGCTTTCTTT.

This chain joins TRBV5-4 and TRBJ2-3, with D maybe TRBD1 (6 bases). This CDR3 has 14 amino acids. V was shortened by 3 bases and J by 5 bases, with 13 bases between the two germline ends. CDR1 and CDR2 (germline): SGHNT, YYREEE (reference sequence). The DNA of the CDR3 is TGTGCCAGCAGCTCACTGGGGGCGGGAGATACGCAGTATTTT. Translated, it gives CASSSLGAGDTQYF.

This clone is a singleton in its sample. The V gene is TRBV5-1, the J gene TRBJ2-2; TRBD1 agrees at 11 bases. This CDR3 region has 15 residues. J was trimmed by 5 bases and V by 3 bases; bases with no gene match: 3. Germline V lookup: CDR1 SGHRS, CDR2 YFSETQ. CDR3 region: CASSSGTGGTGELFF. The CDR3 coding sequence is TGCGCCAGCAGCTCCGGGACAGGGGGTACCGGGGAGCTGTTTTTT.

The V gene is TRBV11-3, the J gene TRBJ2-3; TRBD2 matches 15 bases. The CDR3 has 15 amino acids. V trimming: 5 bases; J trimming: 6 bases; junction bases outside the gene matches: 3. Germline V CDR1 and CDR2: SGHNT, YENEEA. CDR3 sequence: CASSRGLAGGDTQYF. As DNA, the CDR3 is TGTGCCAGCAGCCGAGGACTAGCGGGGGGGGATACGCAGTATTTT.

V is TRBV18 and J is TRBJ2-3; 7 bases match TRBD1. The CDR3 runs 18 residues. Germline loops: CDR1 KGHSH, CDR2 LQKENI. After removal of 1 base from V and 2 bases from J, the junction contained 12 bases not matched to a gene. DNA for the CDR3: TGTGCCAGCTCACCACTTACCCCAACAGGGGTCATCACAGATACGCAGTATTTT. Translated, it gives CASSPLTPTGVITDTQYF.

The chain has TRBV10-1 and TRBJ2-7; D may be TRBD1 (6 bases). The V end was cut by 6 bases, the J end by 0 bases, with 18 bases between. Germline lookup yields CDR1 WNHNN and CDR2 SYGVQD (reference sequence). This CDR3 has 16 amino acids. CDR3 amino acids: CASRGLRTASSYEQYF. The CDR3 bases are TGCGCCAGCAGGGGGCTACGGACAGCCAGCTCCTACGAGCAGTACTTC.

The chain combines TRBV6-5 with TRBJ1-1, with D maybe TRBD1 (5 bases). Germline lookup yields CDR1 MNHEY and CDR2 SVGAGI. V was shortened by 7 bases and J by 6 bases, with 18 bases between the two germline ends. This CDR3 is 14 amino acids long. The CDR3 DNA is TGTGCCAGCAAAACCTTGACAGCGTTACCTGAAGCTTTCTTT. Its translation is CASKTLTALPEAFF.

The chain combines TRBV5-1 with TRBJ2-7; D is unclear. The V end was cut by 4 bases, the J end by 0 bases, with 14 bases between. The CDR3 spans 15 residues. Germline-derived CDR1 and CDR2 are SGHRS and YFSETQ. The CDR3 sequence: CASSQSTRYSYEQYF. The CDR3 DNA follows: TGCGCCAGCAGCCAATCGACACGGTACTCCTACGAGCAGTACTTC.

The CDR3 DNA reads as TGTGCCAGCTCACCATCCATAACAGGGGTGGGCACTGAAGCTTTCTTT. It encodes CASSPSITGVGTEAFF. The chain couples TRBV18 to TRBJ1-1; 7 bases agree with TRBD1. CDR3 length equals 16 residues. V lost 2 bases, J lost 4 bases, and 10 bases stayed unmatched. Germline CDR1 is KGHSH and CDR2 is LQKENI.

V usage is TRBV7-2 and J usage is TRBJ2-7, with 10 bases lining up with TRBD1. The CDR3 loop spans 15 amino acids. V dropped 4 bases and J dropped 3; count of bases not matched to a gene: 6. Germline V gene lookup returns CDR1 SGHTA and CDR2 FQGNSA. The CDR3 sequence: CASSSTGGNYYEQYF. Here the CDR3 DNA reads TGTGCCAGCAGCTCGACAGGGGGCAACTACTACGAGCAGTACTTC. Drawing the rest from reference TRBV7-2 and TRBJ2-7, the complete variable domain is GAGVSQSPSNKVTEKGKDVELRCDPISGHTALYWYRQSLGQGLEFLIYFQGNSAPDKSGLPSDRFSAERTGGSVSTLTIQRTQQEDSAVYLCASSSTGGNYYEQYFGPGTRLTVT.

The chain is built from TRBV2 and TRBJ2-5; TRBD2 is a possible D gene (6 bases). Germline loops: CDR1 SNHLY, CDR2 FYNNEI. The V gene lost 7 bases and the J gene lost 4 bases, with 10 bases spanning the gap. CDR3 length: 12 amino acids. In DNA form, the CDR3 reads TGTGCCAGCATGGGGCGGGGAGAGACCCAGTACTTC. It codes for CASMGRGETQYF.

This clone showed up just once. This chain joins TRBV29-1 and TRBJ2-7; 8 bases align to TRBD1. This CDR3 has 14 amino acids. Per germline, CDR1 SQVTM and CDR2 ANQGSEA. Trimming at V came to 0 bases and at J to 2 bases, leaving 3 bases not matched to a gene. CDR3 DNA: TGCAGCGTTGAAGATGAGGACAGGGCCTACGAGCAGTACTTC. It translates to CSVEDEDRAYEQYF.

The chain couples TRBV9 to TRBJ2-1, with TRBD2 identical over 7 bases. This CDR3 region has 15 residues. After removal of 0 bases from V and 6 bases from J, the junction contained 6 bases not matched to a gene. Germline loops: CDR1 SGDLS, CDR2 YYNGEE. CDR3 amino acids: CASSVEPSGVNEQFF. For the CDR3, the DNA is TGTGCCAGCAGCGTAGAACCTAGCGGCGTCAATGAGCAGTTCTTC.

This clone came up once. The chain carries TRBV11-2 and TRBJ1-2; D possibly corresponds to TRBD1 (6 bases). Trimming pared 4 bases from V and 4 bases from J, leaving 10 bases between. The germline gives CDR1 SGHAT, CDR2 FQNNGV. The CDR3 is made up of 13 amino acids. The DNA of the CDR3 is TGTGCCAGCAGCTCGGACAGCCTCTATGGCTACACCTTC. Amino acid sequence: CASSSDSLYGYTF.

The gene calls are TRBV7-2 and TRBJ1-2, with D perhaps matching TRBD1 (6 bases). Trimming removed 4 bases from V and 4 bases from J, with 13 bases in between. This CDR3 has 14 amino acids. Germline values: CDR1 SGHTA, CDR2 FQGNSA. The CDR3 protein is CASSSIAGVYGYTF. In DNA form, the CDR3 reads TGTGCCAGCAGCTCTATCGCAGGGGTCTATGGCTACACCTTC.

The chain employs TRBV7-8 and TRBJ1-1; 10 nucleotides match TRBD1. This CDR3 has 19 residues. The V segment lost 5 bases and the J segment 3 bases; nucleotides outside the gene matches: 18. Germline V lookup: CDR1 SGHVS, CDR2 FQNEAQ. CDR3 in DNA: TGTGCCAGCAGCGTTCATTCGACAGGGGGCCGGTTGGAGTACACTGAAGCTTTCTTT. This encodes CASSVHSTGGRLEYTEAFF.

Here the CDR3 DNA reads TGCGCCAGCAAGGACAGACAAAACAATGAGCAGTTCTTC. This translates into CASKDRQNNEQFF. V is TRBV10-1 and J is TRBJ2-1, with a tentative D call TRBD1 (6 bases). V was pared by 7 bases and J by 5 bases, with 12 bases between. The CDR3 is 13 residues long. The germline V gene encodes CDR1 WNHNN and CDR2 SYGVQD (reference sequence).

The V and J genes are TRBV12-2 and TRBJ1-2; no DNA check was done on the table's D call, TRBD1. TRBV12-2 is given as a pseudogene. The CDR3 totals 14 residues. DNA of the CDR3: TGTGCAAGTCGCGCAAGACACAGGGGTGCAGGCTACACCTTC. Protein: CASRARHRGAGYTF.